Many counts were recorded for the clone carrying this T cell receptor beta chain. Its antigen remains unknown. The authors prepared the TCRbeta library with unique molecular identifiers. TCRdb re-called the PCR reads through MiXCR, storing one row per CDR3 protein. The profile covers 45,000 to 55,000 distinct CDR3 sequences, with approximately 6.1% appearing a single time and more than 30% taken by the ten largest. This specimen belongs to a study of T-cell reconstitution after alpha-beta-depleted transplantation in children. General study results and limits: The authors attributed T-cell counts and diversity one year after transplant mostly to newly produced T cells.

Sample: PBMCs, mostly from graft donor cells, taken 60 days after TCRalphabeta/CD19-depleted stem cell transplant. The sequence derives from a female patient aged 2-15 years who had a stem cell transplant for aplastic anemia, so the T cells may come from the graft donor.

The CDR3 DNA reads as TGTGCCAGCAGCTTAGGAGGTCCGGGGAACACTGAAGCTTTCTTT. Translated: CASSLGGPGNTEAFF. The chain uses TRBV7-6 and TRBJ1-1; D gene ambiguous. The CDR3 is 15 amino acids. The V gene's germline CDR1 is SGHVS and CDR2 FNYEAQ. Trimming took 1 base from V and 1 from J, leaving 10 bases between them.